The rows below give T cell receptor beta chains drawn from one sample of a study of relationships among human T cell subsets. One entry per CDR3 protein, called by TCRdb with MiXCR from the multiplex PCR reads. The data hold nearly 5,500 distinct CDR3 sequences, with around 62% observed a single time. The sequenced sample was CD8+ T cells sorted from blood. The receptors originated from a man aged 40-49 years in good health. Both conserved end residues are part of each CDR3. The D gene is left open where the match is weak. Clone size is shown for a subset of rows, as once, few, many or a class of expanded clone.

d_gene: .; abundance: .; j_gene: TRBJ2-3; v_gene: TRBV12-3/TRBV12-4; CDR3nt: TGTGCCAGCAGCTCTACAGGGGATACGCAGTATTTT; CDR3aa: CASSSTGDTQYF
d_gene: TRBD2; abundance: .; j_gene: TRBJ2-1; v_gene: TRBV20-1; CDR3nt: TGCAGTGCCCGAATTCTAGCGGGATCCTACAATGAGCAGTTCTTC; CDR3aa: CSARILAGSYNEQFF
d_gene: .; abundance: once; j_gene: TRBJ2-3; v_gene: TRBV29-1; CDR3nt: TGCAGCGCTATTACAGATACGCAGTATTTT; CDR3aa: CSAITDTQYF
d_gene: .; abundance: .; j_gene: TRBJ2-3; v_gene: TRBV2; CDR3nt: TGTGCCAGCAAAGCGACAACCACTAGCACAGATACGCAGTATTTT; CDR3aa: CASKATTTSTDTQYF
d_gene: .; abundance: .; j_gene: TRBJ2-1; v_gene: TRBV11-2; CDR3nt: TGCGCCAGCAGCCAGGGCCCGAGAGGGTACAATGAGCAGTTCTTC; CDR3aa: CASSQGPRGYNEQFF
d_gene: .; abundance: .; j_gene: TRBJ2-3; v_gene: TRBV28; CDR3nt: TGTGCCAGCAGTTTACTGAGTATACCAGATACGCAGTATTTT; CDR3aa: CASSLLSIPDTQYF
d_gene: .; abundance: .; j_gene: TRBJ2-7; v_gene: TRBV28; CDR3nt: TGTGCCAGCAGTTTAAATATACAGGGAGAGTACTTC; CDR3aa: CASSLNIQGEYF
d_gene: .; abundance: .; j_gene: TRBJ1-1; v_gene: TRBV10-3; CDR3nt: TGTGCCACCTACCCTGAGGTGAACACTGAAGCTTTCTTT; CDR3aa: CATYPEVNTEAFF
d_gene: .; abundance: medium-sized; j_gene: TRBJ2-7; v_gene: TRBV7-3; CDR3nt: TGTGCCAAACGGCCCACAGGGCCCGAGCAGTACTTC; CDR3aa: CAKRPTGPEQYF
d_gene: .; abundance: few; j_gene: TRBJ1-1; v_gene: TRBV14; CDR3nt: TGTGCCAGCTTCGCCACAGACAGTATGAACACTGAAGCTTTCTTT; CDR3aa: CASFATDSMNTEAFF
d_gene: TRBD1; abundance: few; j_gene: TRBJ1-5; v_gene: TRBV20-1; CDR3nt: TGCAGTGCTAGAGTCCCATTGGGACAGGGGATTCAGCCCCAGCATTTT; CDR3aa: CSARVPLGQGIQPQHF
d_gene: TRBD1; abundance: .; j_gene: TRBJ2-2; v_gene: TRBV12-3/TRBV12-4; CDR3nt: TGTGCCAGCAGCTCAGGGGGCCACACCGGGGAGCTGTTTTTT; CDR3aa: CASSSGGHTGELFF
d_gene: .; abundance: .; j_gene: TRBJ2-5; v_gene: TRBV7-9; CDR3nt: TGTGCCAGCAGCTTAGTCGAGGGGTACCAAGAGACCCAGTACTTC; CDR3aa: CASSLVEGYQETQYF
d_gene: TRBD1; abundance: .; j_gene: TRBJ2-7; v_gene: TRBV9; CDR3nt: TGTGCCAGCAGTTTCCGGGACAGGGCCAACGAGCAGTACTTC; CDR3aa: CASSFRDRANEQYF
d_gene: .; abundance: .; j_gene: TRBJ2-2; v_gene: TRBV7-3; CDR3nt: TGTGCCAGCAGGGCCCCTCCGGGATCGAACACCGGGGAGCTGTTTTTT; CDR3aa: CASRAPPGSNTGELFF
d_gene: TRBD2; abundance: .; j_gene: TRBJ2-7; v_gene: TRBV11-2; CDR3nt: TGTGCCAGCAGCTTAGAAGGGCTAGCGGGAGCCGGACTAAAATACGAGCAGTACTTC; CDR3aa: CASSLEGLAGAGLKYEQYF
d_gene: .; abundance: .; j_gene: TRBJ2-7; v_gene: TRBV7-9; CDR3nt: TGTGCCAGCAGCTTAGAGTACTACGAGCAGTACTTC; CDR3aa: CASSLEYYEQYF
d_gene: TRBD2; abundance: .; j_gene: TRBJ2-7; v_gene: TRBV18; CDR3nt: TGTGCCAGCTCACCACCGACTAGCGGGAGATCCTACGAGCAGTACTTC; CDR3aa: CASSPPTSGRSYEQYF
d_gene: TRBD1; abundance: .; j_gene: TRBJ2-3; v_gene: TRBV6-6; CDR3nt: TGTGCCAGCAGTGAATCCATGGGGACAGGGGGAAAAGATACGCAGTATTTT; CDR3aa: CASSESMGTGGKDTQYF
d_gene: TRBD2; abundance: .; j_gene: TRBJ2-3; v_gene: TRBV29-1; CDR3nt: TGCAGCGTTGCTAGGACTAGCGGGAGTACAGATACGCAGTATTTT; CDR3aa: CSVARTSGSTDTQYF
d_gene: TRBD1; abundance: .; j_gene: TRBJ2-4; v_gene: TRBV2; CDR3nt: TGTGCCAGCAGTGCAGGGGGCATTCAGTACTTC; CDR3aa: CASSAGGIQYF
d_gene: .; abundance: .; j_gene: TRBJ1-5; v_gene: TRBV5-5; CDR3nt: TGTGCCAGCAGCTTGAACAGGGTGGATCAGCCCCAGCATTTT; CDR3aa: CASSLNRVDQPQHF
d_gene: .; abundance: .; j_gene: TRBJ2-1; v_gene: TRBV11-2; CDR3nt: TGTGCCAGCAGCTTACTATCGGGGACTGCCTACAATGAGCAGTTCTTC; CDR3aa: CASSLLSGTAYNEQFF
d_gene: .; abundance: medium-sized; j_gene: TRBJ2-3; v_gene: TRBV11-3; CDR3nt: TGTGCCAGCAGCTTCGGTGCCACCACAGATACGCAGTATTTT; CDR3aa: CASSFGATTDTQYF
d_gene: .; abundance: .; j_gene: TRBJ2-1; v_gene: TRBV19; CDR3nt: TGTGCCAGTAGTGCCACGGAGGGCAATGAGCAGTTCTTC; CDR3aa: CASSATEGNEQFF
d_gene: .; abundance: .; j_gene: TRBJ2-7; v_gene: TRBV11-2; CDR3nt: TGTGCCAGCAGCCCAATTGGGGACGAGCAGTACTTC; CDR3aa: CASSPIGDEQYF
d_gene: .; abundance: few; j_gene: TRBJ2-5; v_gene: TRBV4-1; CDR3nt: TGCGCCAGCAGCCAAGCGAGGGCAGAGACCCAGTACTTC; CDR3aa: CASSQARAETQYF
d_gene: TRBD2; abundance: few; j_gene: TRBJ2-3; v_gene: TRBV20-1; CDR3nt: TGCAGTGCTAGAGATCAGCTAGCGGGGCTTGGCACAGATACGCAGTATTTT; CDR3aa: CSARDQLAGLGTDTQYF
d_gene: .; abundance: .; j_gene: TRBJ1-2; v_gene: TRBV27; CDR3nt: TGTGCCAGCAGTTTGACGGGGCGGGATGGCTACACCTTC; CDR3aa: CASSLTGRDGYTF
d_gene: TRBD2; abundance: few; j_gene: TRBJ2-1; v_gene: TRBV29-1; CDR3nt: TGCAGCTACCGTCCAGCGGGGTACAATGAGCAGTTCTTC; CDR3aa: CSYRPAGYNEQFF
d_gene: .; abundance: .; j_gene: TRBJ1-6; v_gene: TRBV20-1; CDR3nt: TGCAGTGCTCCGTCCCATAGGAATAATTCACCCCTCCACTTT; CDR3aa: CSAPSHRNNSPLHF
d_gene: .; abundance: .; j_gene: TRBJ2-5; v_gene: TRBV28; CDR3nt: TGTGCCAGCAGTTTCAACAGGGCCGGGGAGACCCAGTACTTC; CDR3aa: CASSFNRAGETQYF
d_gene: TRBD1; abundance: few; j_gene: TRBJ2-7; v_gene: TRBV6-1; CDR3nt: TGTGCCAGCAGTGAAACCGGGACAGGGGGCTACGAGCAGTACTTC; CDR3aa: CASSETGTGGYEQYF
d_gene: .; abundance: .; j_gene: TRBJ2-3; v_gene: TRBV14; CDR3nt: TGTGCCAGCAGCCCGCGTTCCGGGAACCCAGATACGCAGTATTTT; CDR3aa: CASSPRSGNPDTQYF
d_gene: .; abundance: .; j_gene: TRBJ1-1; v_gene: TRBV7-9; CDR3nt: TGTGCCAGCGGGGGCGGAATGAACACTGAAGCTTTCTTT; CDR3aa: CASGGGMNTEAFF
d_gene: .; abundance: .; j_gene: TRBJ2-1; v_gene: TRBV7-9; CDR3nt: TGTGCCAGCAGCTCTCTAGCCGCCTACAATGAGCAGTTCTTC; CDR3aa: CASSSLAAYNEQFF
d_gene: TRBD1; abundance: .; j_gene: TRBJ1-1; v_gene: TRBV19; CDR3nt: TGTGCCAGTAGTATGGGGACAGAGCTGAACACTGAAGCTTTCTTT; CDR3aa: CASSMGTELNTEAFF
d_gene: .; abundance: .; j_gene: TRBJ2-3; v_gene: TRBV14; CDR3nt: TGTGCCAGCAGCCAAGATCGGGGTTTGGATACGCAGTATTTT; CDR3aa: CASSQDRGLDTQYF
d_gene: .; abundance: .; j_gene: TRBJ2-7; v_gene: TRBV11-1; CDR3nt: TGTGCCAGCAGCTTACTGGCAGGTACAACCTACGAGCAGTACTTC; CDR3aa: CASSLLAGTTYEQYF
d_gene: .; abundance: .; j_gene: TRBJ2-5; v_gene: TRBV7-8; CDR3nt: TGTGCCAGCAGCTTCCCGGAGGGACCTATCCAAGAGACCCAGTACTTC; CDR3aa: CASSFPEGPIQETQYF
d_gene: .; abundance: .; j_gene: TRBJ1-2; v_gene: TRBV4-1; CDR3nt: TGCGCCAGCAGCCAAGATTCGCGTTCTAACTATGGCTACACCTTC; CDR3aa: CASSQDSRSNYGYTF
d_gene: TRBD1; abundance: .; j_gene: TRBJ2-5; v_gene: TRBV5-1; CDR3nt: TGCGCCAGCAGCTTGTGGGGACAGGGGGCACAAGAGACCCAGTACTTC; CDR3aa: CASSLWGQGAQETQYF
d_gene: TRBD1; abundance: .; j_gene: TRBJ2-7; v_gene: TRBV5-1; CDR3nt: TGCGCCAGCAGCTGGGACCCACAGGGGAACTCCTACGAGCAGTACTTC; CDR3aa: CASSWDPQGNSYEQYF
d_gene: TRBD1; abundance: .; j_gene: TRBJ2-7; v_gene: TRBV28; CDR3nt: TGTGCCAGCAGGGAGACAGGGCCCTACGAGCAGTACTTC; CDR3aa: CASRETGPYEQYF
d_gene: .; abundance: few; j_gene: TRBJ2-7; v_gene: TRBV4-2; CDR3nt: TGTGCCAGCAGCCAAGATTCCCCAGGGACACCTTTCTACGAGCAGTACTTC; CDR3aa: CASSQDSPGTPFYEQYF
d_gene: TRBD2; abundance: few; j_gene: TRBJ2-7; v_gene: TRBV27; CDR3nt: TGTGCCAGCAGTTCGCCAGCGGGAGGGGACTACGAGCAGTACTTC; CDR3aa: CASSSPAGGDYEQYF
d_gene: TRBD1; abundance: .; j_gene: TRBJ2-7; v_gene: TRBV11-2; CDR3nt: TGTGCCAGCAGCCTCGACAGGGGCCCTACCTACGAGCAGTACTTC; CDR3aa: CASSLDRGPTYEQYF
d_gene: .; abundance: .; j_gene: TRBJ2-3; v_gene: TRBV27; CDR3nt: TGTGCCAGCAGTTTATCGGGCCTAGGAGATACGCAGTATTTT; CDR3aa: CASSLSGLGDTQYF
d_gene: .; abundance: medium-sized; j_gene: TRBJ2-1; v_gene: TRBV11-1; CDR3nt: TGTGCCAGCAGTAAGACTAGGAGTGACTGGATATACAATGAGCAGTTCTTC; CDR3aa: CASSKTRSDWIYNEQFF
d_gene: .; abundance: .; j_gene: TRBJ1-1; v_gene: TRBV4-1; CDR3nt: TGCGCCAGCAGCCAAGATTTTGCGAACACTGAAGCTTTCTTT; CDR3aa: CASSQDFANTEAFF
d_gene: TRBD2; abundance: .; j_gene: TRBJ2-7; v_gene: TRBV20-1; CDR3nt: TGCAGTGCTAGAGACTCTAGCGGGGGGCCCTACGAGCAGTACTTC; CDR3aa: CSARDSSGGPYEQYF
d_gene: .; abundance: .; j_gene: TRBJ2-7; v_gene: TRBV5-1; CDR3nt: TGCGCCAGCAGCCAGTTTGGCAGCTCCTACGAGCAGTACTTC; CDR3aa: CASSQFGSSYEQYF
d_gene: .; abundance: few; j_gene: TRBJ2-7; v_gene: TRBV28; CDR3nt: TGTGCCAGCAGTTTCAGCCCCTACGAGCAGTACTTC; CDR3aa: CASSFSPYEQYF